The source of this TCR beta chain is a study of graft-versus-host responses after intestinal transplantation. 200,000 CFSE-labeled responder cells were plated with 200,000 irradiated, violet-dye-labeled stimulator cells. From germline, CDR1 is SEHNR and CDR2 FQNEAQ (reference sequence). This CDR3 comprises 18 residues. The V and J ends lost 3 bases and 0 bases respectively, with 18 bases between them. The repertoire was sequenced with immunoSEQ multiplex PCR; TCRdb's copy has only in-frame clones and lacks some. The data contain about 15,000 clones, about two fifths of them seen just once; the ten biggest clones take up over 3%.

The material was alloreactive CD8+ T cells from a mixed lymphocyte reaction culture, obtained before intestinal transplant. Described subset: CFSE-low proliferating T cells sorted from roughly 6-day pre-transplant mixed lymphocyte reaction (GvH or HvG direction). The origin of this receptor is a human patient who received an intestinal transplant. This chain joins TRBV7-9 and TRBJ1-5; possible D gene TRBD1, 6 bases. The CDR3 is CASSFREGQMNSNQPQHF. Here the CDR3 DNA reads TGTGCCAGCAGCTTCAGGGAGGGACAAATGAATAGCAATCAGCCCCAGCATTTT.